The 28 T cell receptor beta chains reported below all come from one sample, sequenced in a study of blood T cell repertoires in COVID-19. Sequencing was performed with immunoSEQ multiplex PCR; in TCRdb, only in-frame clones are kept and a portion is missing. The sample lists approximately 270,000 clones; around 85% were seen once. Sequenced input: peripheral blood. These receptors were taken from a man older than 75 with acute or convalescent COVID-19.

This rearrangement joins TRBV6-5 to TRBJ1-2, with unresolved D. V lost 7 bases, J lost 5 bases, and 11 bases lay in between. This CDR3 is 12 amino acids long. Germline lookup yields CDR1 MNHEY and CDR2 SVGAGI. The CDR3 protein is CASTTGLYGYTF. The DNA for the CDR3 is TGTGCCAGCACTACGGGATTATATGGCTACACCTTC.

The J gene is TRBJ2-3, the V gene TRBV18; D is unresolved. Germline-derived CDR1 and CDR2 are KGHSH and LQKENI. The CDR3 runs to 13 residues. The germline V and J ends were trimmed by 2 bases and 5 bases, with 8 bases remaining between them. CDR3 loop: CASSPNPGDTQYF. The DNA for the CDR3 is TGTGCCAGCTCACCAAATCCCGGAGATACGCAGTATTTT.

This sequence joins TRBV4-1 and TRBJ2-3, with TRBD2 identical over 10 bases. The V segment lost 0 bases and the J segment 0 bases; nucleotides outside the gene matches: 12. CDR3 length: 20 residues. The germline V gene encodes CDR1 MGHRA and CDR2 YSYEKL. The CDR3 protein is CASSQERALLAGVSTDTQYF. The CDR3, as DNA: TGCGCCAGCAGCCAAGAGAGGGCCCTCCTAGCGGGAGTGAGCACAGATACGCAGTATTTT.

This chain uses TRBV6-1 with TRBJ1-5; 9 bases are shared with TRBD1. This CDR3 has 18 amino acids. Looked up from germline, CDR1 is MNHNS and CDR2 is SASEGT. V lost 1 base, J lost 4 bases, and 11 bases stayed unmatched. CDR3 nucleotides: TGTGCCAGCAGTGAAGTCCCAGGGACAGGGTGGAGGAATCAGCCCCAGCATTTT. It codes for CASSEVPGTGWRNQPQHF.

The rearrangement uses TRBV30 and TRBJ1-2; 7 nucleotides line up with TRBD1. The V gene's germline CDR1 is GTSNPN and CDR2 SVGIG (reference sequence). The V segment lost 3 bases and the J segment 5 bases; nucleotides outside the gene matches: 18. CDR3 length: 17 amino acids. CDR3 in amino acids: CAWSGRPLKGGQYGYTF. The CDR3 DNA reads as TGTGCCTGGAGCGGCCGACCCCTGAAAGGGGGCCAATATGGCTACACCTTC. The whole variable domain, remainder taken from reference TRBV30 and TRBJ1-2, is SQTIHQWPATLVQPVGSPLSLECTVEGTSNPNLYWYRQAAGRGLQLLFYSVGIGQISSEVPQNLSASRPQDRQFILSSKKLLLSDSGFYLCAWSGRPLKGGQYGYTFGSGTRLTVV.

In the case of this clone: At one end the junction does not follow the germline gene, possibly because of a read error. The chain recombines TRBV5-1 with TRBJ2-6, with D uncertain. Germline CDR1 is SGHRS and CDR2 is YFSETQ. The CDR3 runs 15 residues. CDR3 sequence: CASSLSLSRANVLTF. The CDR3 DNA reads TGCGCCAGCAGCTTAAGTCTCTCTAGGGCCAACGTCCTGACTTTC.

The chain is built from TRBV5-6 and TRBJ2-5; D is possibly TRBD1 (5 bases). CDR3 length: 18 amino acids. The germline V and J ends were trimmed by 2 bases and 8 bases, with 28 bases remaining between them. The germline CDR1 and CDR2 sequences are SGHDT and YYEEEE. The CDR3 nucleotides are TGTGCCAGCAGCTTCTTCGGGTTGGCAGGGCACGTAGATGAAACCCAGTACTTC. Translating it yields CASSFFGLAGHVDETQYF.

The rearrangement uses TRBV3-1 (or the pseudogene TRBV3-2) and TRBJ2-3; D gene uncertain. The germline V gene encodes CDR1 LGHDT and CDR2 YNNKEL (reference sequence). CDR3 length: 12 amino acids. V gave up 0 bases and J gave up 7 bases, with 5 bases separating them. In nucleotides, the CDR3 is TGTGCCAGCAGCCAAGAGTCCTATACGCAGTATTTT. Protein: CASSQESYTQYF.

The V call is TRBV3-1 (or the pseudogene TRBV3-2), the J call TRBJ1-3; 9 nucleotides align to TRBD1. Germline assignment: CDR1 LGHDT and CDR2 YNNKEL (reference sequence). Trimming at V came to 11 bases and at J to 2 bases, leaving 4 bases not matched to a gene. CDR3 length: 13 amino acids. CDR3 nucleotides: TGTGCCTCCAGGGACAGGGCTGGAAACACCATATATTTT. This sequence encodes CASRDRAGNTIYF.

The CDR3 reads CASSSVDRPIYGYTF. The CDR3 DNA sequence: TGTGCCAGCAGCTCCGTTGACAGGCCCATATATGGCTACACCTTC. The chain carries TRBV7-9 and TRBJ1-2, with D perhaps matching TRBD1 (6 bases). In germline, CDR1 is SEHNR, CDR2 FQNEAQ (reference sequence). CDR3 length equals 15 residues. Trimming took off 4 bases at V and 5 bases at J, with 17 bases between the two ends.

This clone occurred a few times. This chain links TRBV19 with TRBJ2-2; 7 bases are a match to TRBD1. The V gene end was trimmed by 5 bases and the J gene end by 4 bases; junction bases not matched to a gene: 7. Germline assignment: CDR1 LNHDA and CDR2 SQIVND (reference sequence). The CDR3 has 15 amino acids. In DNA, the CDR3 is TGTGCCAGTAGTGCGGACCACAGGGGCACCGGGGAGCTGTTTTTT. Amino acid sequence: CASSADHRGTGELFF.

The V call is TRBV15, the J call TRBJ2-1; a possible D gene is TRBD1 (6 bases). Germline CDR1 is LNHNV and CDR2 is YYDKDF (reference sequence). V was cut by 7 bases and J by 10 bases, with 14 bases left in between. This CDR3 is 12 amino acids long. The CDR3 region is CATTPTGREQFF. CDR3 in DNA: TGTGCCACCACCCCCACAGGGCGGGAGCAGTTCTTC.

The chain carries TRBV5-1 and TRBJ2-2; D is uncertain. The germline gives CDR1 SGHRS, CDR2 YFSETQ. This CDR3 is built from 16 residues. Trimming took 2 bases from V and 2 from J, leaving 13 bases between them. The CDR3 sequence is CASSLIRSINTGELFF. The CDR3 region has the DNA TGCGCCAGCAGCTTAATTCGGTCCATAAACACCGGGGAGCTGTTTTTT.

The V call is TRBV9, the J call TRBJ2-7, with 10 bases lining up with TRBD2. Germline CDR1 SGDLS, CDR2 YYNGEE. There are 18 residues in the CDR3. The J segment lost 0 bases and the V segment lost 0 bases, leaving 9 bases of the junction unmatched. The CDR3 DNA is TGTGCCAGCAGCGTAGATGCGGGACTAGCGATCAGCTCCTACGAGCAGTACTTC. Amino acid sequence: CASSVDAGLAISSYEQYF.

The genes are TRBV19 and TRBJ1-5; 7 bases are a match to TRBD1. CDR3 length: 15 residues. Germline V gene data show CDR1 as LNHDA and CDR2 as SQIVND (reference sequence). J lost 0 bases, V lost 6 bases, and 5 bases had no gene match. The CDR3 DNA follows: TGTGCCAGTAGGGGACAGAGTAATAGCAATCAGCCCCAGCATTTT. It encodes CASRGQSNSNQPQHF. The full variable domain, with the rest looked up from reference TRBV19 and TRBJ1-5, is DGGITQSPKYLFRKEGQNVTLSCEQNLNHDAMYWYRQDPGQGLRLIYYSQIVNDFQKGDIAEGYSVSREKKESFPLTVTSAQKNPTAFYLCASRGQSNSNQPQHFGDGTRLSIL.

CDR3 bases: TGTGCCAGCAGCTTAGTAGGGGGGGGGCTTAGCACAGATACGCAGTATTTT. This encodes CASSLVGGGLSTDTQYF. The chain couples TRBV7-6 to TRBJ2-3; maybe TRBD2 (7 bases). V was shortened by 1 base and J by 0 bases, with 14 bases between the two germline ends. The CDR3 sequence is 17 residues long. From germline, CDR1 is SGHVS and CDR2 FNYEAQ.

This clone was observed once. The genes are TRBV28 and TRBJ2-7; 8 positions agree with TRBD1. J gave up 2 bases and V 6 bases, and 3 bases lay outside the gene matches. The CDR3 has 13 amino acids. Germline-derived CDR1 and CDR2 are MDHEN and SYDVKM. The chain's CDR3 is CASRTGVTYEQYF. Written as DNA, the CDR3 is TGTGCCAGCAGGACAGGGGTTACCTACGAGCAGTACTTC. Full variable domain (remainder filled in from reference TRBV28 and TRBJ2-7): DVKVTQSSRYLVKRTGEKVFLECVQDMDHENMFWYRQDPGLGLRLIYFSYDVKMKEKGDIPEGYSVSREKKERFSLILESASTNQTSMYLCASRTGVTYEQYFGPGTRLTVT.

The gene calls are TRBV27 and TRBJ2-5, with 8 bases aligning to TRBD2. V was pared by 8 bases and J by 3 bases, with 5 bases of the junction left unmatched. Germline lookup yields CDR1 MNHEY and CDR2 SMNVEV (reference sequence). The CDR3 totals 13 residues. This CDR3 is CASVDGREETQYF. The CDR3, as DNA: TGTGCCAGCGTTGACGGGAGGGAAGAGACCCAGTACTTC.

The chain links TRBV10-2 to TRBJ2-1; 13 nucleotides agree with TRBD2. The CDR3 loop spans 16 amino acids. V shed 7 bases and J 3 bases; nucleotides not matched to a gene: 6. The germline gives CDR1 WSHSY, CDR2 SAAADI. This CDR3 reads CASNGLAGAVYNEQFF. CDR3 in DNA: TGCGCCAGCAACGGACTAGCGGGGGCGGTCTACAATGAGCAGTTCTTC.

CDR3 nucleotides: TGTGCCAGCTCGAGACTAGCGGGGGGCTACGAGCAGTACTTC. It yields the protein CASSRLAGGYEQYF. The chain recombines TRBV6-5 with TRBJ2-7; 13 bases are shared with TRBD2. This CDR3 has 14 amino acids. Germline CDR1 and CDR2: MNHEY and SVGAGI. The V gene end was trimmed by 8 bases and the J gene end by 3 bases; junction bases not matched to a gene: 4.

The CDR3 region is CASSPLGLSHEQYF. CDR3 nucleotide sequence: TGCGCCAGCAGCCCGCTGGGGCTTTCCCACGAGCAGTACTTC. V is TRBV5-1 and J is TRBJ2-7; perhaps TRBD1 as D (5 bases). Trimming cost V 4 bases and J 5 bases, with 16 bases left between them. The CDR3 has 14 amino acids. In germline, CDR1 is SGHRS, CDR2 YFSETQ.

The chain uses TRBV18 and TRBJ1-5, with D unclear. CDR3 length equals 15 residues. V lost 1 base, J lost 3 bases, and 10 bases lay in between. Germline values: CDR1 KGHSH, CDR2 LQKENI. CDR3 loop: CASSPLEVLNQPQHF. CDR3 coding DNA: TGTGCCAGCTCACCACTTGAGGTCCTCAATCAGCCCCAGCATTTT.

This clone was detected only a few times. V and J are TRBV24-1 and TRBJ2-7, with D possibly being TRBD1 (5 bases). Deletions cut 4 bases from V and 0 bases from J, with 18 bases between. This CDR3 is 17 amino acids long. CDR1 is KGHDR, CDR2 SFDVKD, per germline. For the CDR3, the DNA is TGTGCCACCAGTGACCTCAAGGTGGGGCCGTACTCCTACGAGCAGTACTTC. Protein product: CATSDLKVGPYSYEQYF.

This chain connects TRBV10-3 to TRBJ2-7, with 7 bases that match TRBD1. This CDR3 is 15 amino acids long. V lost 6 bases to trimming and J lost 4 bases; unmatched junction nucleotides: 12. Germline loops: CDR1 ENHRY, CDR2 SYGVKD. The CDR3 nucleotides are TGTGCCATCAGCGCCGGGACAGACCTTAAATACGAGCAGTACTTC. Its protein is CAISAGTDLKYEQYF.

This clone was picked up one time. The chain couples TRBV5-1 to TRBJ2-7; D uncertain. CDR3 size: 13 residues. Germline loops: CDR1 SGHRS, CDR2 YFSETQ. V was trimmed by 2 bases and J by 7 bases, leaving 13 bases between them. In DNA, the CDR3 is TGCGCCAGCAGCTTACAACTAACCGGGGAGCAGTACTTC. It yields the protein CASSLQLTGEQYF.

The chain is built from TRBV27 and TRBJ2-3; the match to TRBD1 covers 8 bases. Germline CDR1 is MNHEY and CDR2 is SMNVEV (reference sequence). There are 16 residues in the CDR3. V gave up 8 bases and J gave up 7 bases; unmatched junction bases: 17. The CDR3 DNA reads TGTGCCAGCCGTAACAACTTACAGGGGGTGACTCATACGCAGTATTTT. It specifies CASRNNLQGVTHTQYF.

V gene TRBV5-5 combines with J gene TRBJ1-4; 9 bases match TRBD1. CDR1 SGHKS and CDR2 YYEKEE come from the germline V gene (reference sequence). V lost 3 bases and J lost 3; bases outside the gene matches: 0. This CDR3 is built from 14 residues. CDR3 loop: CASSWTGANEKLFF. CDR3 DNA: TGTGCCAGCAGCTGGACAGGGGCTAATGAAAAACTGTTTTTT.

V usage is TRBV5-4 and J usage is TRBJ2-7; no clear D. Germline CDR1 SGHNT, CDR2 YYREEE (reference sequence). The ends were cut back, 3 bases at V and 2 bases at J, with 15 bases in the middle. This CDR3 spans 15 amino acids. Written as DNA, the CDR3 is TGTGCCAGCAGCTCACTTGAACAGCTTACCTACGAGCAGTACTTC. Translated: CASSSLEQLTYEQYF.